The next 26 T cell receptor beta chains were all read from a single sample in a study of CD8+CD57+ T cells in acquired aplastic anemia (dated by TCRdb to the late 2010s). The patients picked for sequencing were ones in whom flow cytometry had shown an expansion of CD8+CD57+ cells. Sequencing took place on an Illumina HiSeq 2000. TCR beta VDJ combination and CDR3 sequence profiling used genomic DNA as the template. TCRdb reran the public reads through fastp at Q25 and MiXCR, keeping productive beta chains. Each entry is one CDR3 protein sequence, shown with its most common DNA and genes. This sample holds under 200,000 distinct CDR3 sequences; nearly 50% were observed only once. Clones ranked in the top ten supply approximately 9.7% of the sample. Sequencing was carried out using sorted CD4+, CD8+, or CD8+CD57+ T cells (not recorded which) from PBMCs. These receptors were taken from a human donor with aplastic anemia.

This clonotype was found a few times. The V gene is TRBV30, the J gene TRBJ1-6, with 8 bases matching TRBD1. CDR1 is GTSNPN, CDR2 SVGIG, per germline (reference sequence). The junction had 12 bases not matched to a gene; V was cut back by 4 bases and J by 10 bases. The CDR3 length is 15 residues. CDR3 nucleotide sequence: TGTGCCTGGACGAGAGGACAGGGCCGAAAGTCACCCCTCCACTTT. It translates to CAWTRGQGRKSPLHF.

This clonotype was seen just once. This sequence joins TRBV24-1 and TRBJ1-6; D not resolved. The CDR3 contains 13 residues. V was shortened by 8 bases and J by 8 bases, with 12 bases between the two germline ends. The germline V gene has CDR1 KGHDR and CDR2 SFDVKD. The CDR3 spells CATIGFPYSPLHF. For the CDR3, the DNA is TGTGCCACCATCGGGTTCCCTTATTCACCCCTCCACTTT.

The gene calls are TRBV19 and TRBJ2-3, with 7 bases that match TRBD2. CDR3 length: 19 amino acids. The V segment lost 5 bases and the J segment 1 base; nucleotides outside the gene matches: 18. Germline lookup yields CDR1 LNHDA and CDR2 SQIVND (reference sequence). The DNA for the CDR3 is TGTGCCAGTAGTCCGACCCCGGGAGGCCTCTCCGGGGGCACAGATACGCAGTATTTT. Its protein product is CASSPTPGGLSGGTDTQYF.

This clonotype was observed a few times. A read error is possible here, since a much larger clone lies one base away. The V gene is TRBV5-4, the J gene TRBJ1-5; D gene ambiguous. The CDR3 extends over 13 amino acids. Germline loops: CDR1 SGHNT, CDR2 YYREEE (reference sequence). The CDR3 DNA is TGTGCCATCAGCTTGGAGCGCAATCAGCCCCAGCATTTT. Protein product: CAISLERNQPQHF.

This rearrangement joins TRBV5-1 to TRBJ2-3, with TRBD2 as a possible D gene (6 bases). The CDR3 totals 14 residues. The germline V gene has CDR1 SGHRS and CDR2 YFSETQ. V lost 4 bases to trimming and J lost 4 bases, with 13 bases between them. CDR3 loop: CASSNLEGADTQYF. CDR3 coding DNA: TGCGCCAGCAGCAACCTGGAGGGCGCAGATACGCAGTATTTT.

Ten or more counts support this clonotype. J is TRBJ2-1 and V is TRBV3-1; 9 bases align to TRBD2. The CDR3 totals 15 residues. Germline V gene lookup returns CDR1 LGHDT and CDR2 YNNKEL (reference sequence). Trimming at V came to 3 bases and at J to 0 bases, leaving 0 bases not matched to a gene. CDR3 DNA: TGTGCCAGCAGCCAGGGACTAGCCTCCTACAATGAGCAGTTCTTC. This codes for CASSQGLASYNEQFF.

This clonotype was detected only once. V usage is TRBV10-3 and J usage is TRBJ2-1; D tentatively fits TRBD1 or TRBD2 (5 bases each). From germline, CDR1 is ENHRY and CDR2 SYGVKD. The CDR3 contains 15 residues. V shed 0 bases and J shed 8 bases, with 14 bases lying between them. The DNA of the CDR3 is TGTGCCATCAGTGAGTCGAGGGGAGACTTAGATGAGCAGTTCTTC. Protein product: CAISESRGDLDEQFF.

At least ten counts were recorded for this clonotype. V is TRBV5-1 and J is TRBJ2-2; tentatively, D is TRBD1 (8 bases). The length of the CDR3 is 16 residues. Trimming took 3 bases from V and 4 from J, leaving 16 bases between them. Germline values: CDR1 SGHRS, CDR2 YFSETQ. CDR3 amino acids: CASSYGQGGSTGELFF. The CDR3 region has the DNA TGCGCCAGCAGCTACGGACAGGGCGGGAGCACCGGGGAGCTGTTTTTT.

On this clonotype itself: A much larger clone differs by one base, so this may be a read error. The CDR3 loop reads CASSVGGMNTEASF. Written as DNA, the CDR3 is TGTGCCAGCAGCGTCGGGGGTATGAACACTGAAGCTTCCTTT. The chain is built from TRBV9 and TRBJ1-1; tentative D call: TRBD1 (5 bases). This CDR3 has 14 amino acids. Germline loops: CDR1 SGDLS, CDR2 YYNGEE.

This clonotype was observed at least ten times. The rearrangement links TRBV27 to TRBJ2-7, with D possibly being TRBD1 (5 bases). V lost 0 bases and J 3 bases, leaving 6 bases between the germline ends. The germline gives CDR1 MNHEY, CDR2 SMNVEV (reference sequence). This CDR3 is built from 13 residues. In nucleotides, the CDR3 is TGTGCCAGCAGTTTATCCCAGGGCTACGAGCAGTACTTC. Its protein is CASSLSQGYEQYF.

This clonotype was found a few times. A much larger clone is a single base away; this may be a read error. The chain combines TRBV7-6 with TRBJ2-1, with D hard to call. Germline assignment: CDR1 SGHVS and CDR2 FNYEAQ. V was cut by 5 bases and J by 5 bases, with 4 bases left in between. This CDR3 is built from 11 residues. CDR3 coding DNA: TGTGCCAGCAGCCTCCACAATGAGCAGTTCTTC. This gives the protein CASSLHNEQFF.

There are many counts of this clonotype. This chain joins TRBV10-3 and TRBJ2-1; D call uncertain. The CDR3 runs 14 residues. Trimming cost V 10 bases and J 0 bases, with 13 bases left between them. Looked up from germline, CDR1 is ENHRY and CDR2 is SYGVKD. CDR3 nucleotide sequence: TGTGCCACCGTTACGAAAAGCTCCTACAATGAGCAGTTCTTC. Protein: CATVTKSSYNEQFF.

This clonotype was picked up many times. The rearrangement uses TRBV11-2 and TRBJ1-2; D call uncertain. The CDR3 spans 14 residues. V was trimmed by 0 bases and J by 3 bases, leaving 8 bases between them. In germline, CDR1 is SGHAT, CDR2 FQNNGV. CDR3 residues: CASSLDPDYYGYTF. DNA for the CDR3: TGTGCCAGCAGCTTAGATCCCGACTACTATGGCTACACCTTC.

V usage is TRBV29-1 and J usage is TRBJ2-7, with 11 bases aligning to TRBD2. There are 12 residues in the CDR3. CDR1 SQVTM and CDR2 ANQGSEA come from the germline V gene. Trimming at V came to 6 bases and at J to 6 bases, leaving 4 bases not matched to a gene. CDR3 bases: TGCAGCGTCCTAGCGGGGGGACGCGAGCAGTACTTC. It codes for CSVLAGGREQYF.

CDR3 DNA sequence: TGTGCCAGCAGTGAGAGGCAGGGAAACACCGGGGAGCTGTTTTTT. This encodes CASSERQGNTGELFF. The rearrangement uses TRBV2 and TRBJ2-2; maybe TRBD1 (5 bases). The CDR3 length is 15 residues. Germline lookup yields CDR1 SNHLY and CDR2 FYNNEI. Trimming took off 3 bases at V and 2 bases at J, with 10 bases between the two ends.

The CDR3: CASSSLGRQGPSGANVLTF. Here the CDR3 DNA reads TGTGCCAGCAGCTCGCTTGGCCGACAGGGCCCCTCTGGGGCCAACGTCCTGACTTTC. J is TRBJ2-6 and V is TRBV5-4; 7 positions agree with TRBD1. Germline V gives CDR1 SGHNT, CDR2 YYREEE (reference sequence). The CDR3 covers 19 residues. J gave up 0 bases and V 3 bases, and 12 bases lay outside the gene matches. Drawing the rest from reference TRBV5-4 and TRBJ2-6, the complete variable domain is ETGVTQSPTHLIKTRGQQVTLRCSSQSGHNTVSWYQQALGQGPQFIFQYYREEENGRGNFPPRFSGLQFPNYSSELNVNALELDDSALYLCASSSLGRQGPSGANVLTFGAGSRLTVL.

This chain joins TRBV20-1 and TRBJ1-1, with D uncertain. The CDR3 has 12 residues. V shed 4 bases and J shed 1 base, with 7 bases lying between them. Germline assignment: CDR1 DFQATT and CDR2 SNEGSKA (reference sequence). The CDR3 bases are TGCAGTGCTATGACACGGAACACTGAAGCTTTCTTT. Protein: CSAMTRNTEAFF.

Note on this clonotype: A read error may explain this, as a much larger clone is one base away. CDR3 nucleotide sequence: TGTGCCAGCAGATCTAATGAAGAACTGTTTTTT. Translating it yields CASRSNEELFF. The V call is TRBV6-6, the J call TRBJ1-4; D call uncertain. CDR3 length equals 11 residues. From germline, CDR1 is MNHNY and CDR2 SVGAGI (reference sequence).

The V gene is TRBV19, the J gene TRBJ2-3; 10 bases are shared with TRBD1. J gave up 2 bases and V 5 bases, and 7 bases lay outside the gene matches. The CDR3 has 16 amino acids. Germline V gene sequence: CDR1 LNHDA, CDR2 SQIVND (reference sequence). CDR3 DNA: TGTGCCAGTAGTCCAACGACAGGGGGCTACACAGATACGCAGTATTTT. It translates to CASSPTTGGYTDTQYF.

The chain couples TRBV20-1 to TRBJ2-1, with 7 bases fitting TRBD2. J gave up 7 bases and V 5 bases, and 5 bases lay outside the gene matches. The CDR3 is 12 amino acids. Germline CDR1 is DFQATT and CDR2 is SNEGSKA (reference sequence). The CDR3 here is CSAPVLANEQFF. The CDR3 bases are TGCAGTGCTCCAGTACTAGCGAATGAGCAGTTCTTC.

The rearrangement uses TRBV20-1 and TRBJ2-5; 10 nucleotides line up with TRBD2. The CDR3 is made up of 16 amino acids. Germline values: CDR1 DFQATT, CDR2 SNEGSKA (reference sequence). J was trimmed by 5 bases and V by 3 bases; bases with no gene match: 12. In nucleotides, the CDR3 is TGCAGTGCTAGGTCCAAGCGGGGGGGCCGTTCTGAGACCCAGTACTTC. This sequence encodes CSARSKRGGRSETQYF.

Points on this clonotype: One end of the junction does not line up with germline, which may come from a read error. V gene TRBV2 combines with J gene TRBJ1-1; possibly TRBD1 for D (6 bases). This CDR3 has 15 residues. Germline CDR1 reads SNHLY; CDR2 reads FYNNEI. CDR3: CASTVRGASNTEAFF. The CDR3 coding sequence is TGTGCCAGCACCGTGAGGGGGGCTTCGAACACTGAGGCTTTCTTT.

This clonotype was observed a single time. The chain has TRBV11-1 and TRBJ2-1, with 11 nucleotides matching TRBD2. In germline, CDR1 is SGHAT, CDR2 FQDESV (reference sequence). The CDR3 covers 15 residues. Unmatched junction bases numbered 10, after V lost 8 bases and J lost 7 bases. The CDR3 DNA sequence: TGTGCCAGCCGGCTCGAGGGACTAGCGGATAATGAGCAGTTCTTC. It translates to CASRLEGLADNEQFF. The entire variable domain, with the rest obtained from reference TRBV11-1 and TRBJ2-1, is as follows: EAEVAQSPRYKITEKSQAVAFWCDPISGHATLYWYRQILGQGPELLVQFQDESVVDDSQLPKDRFSAERLKGVDSTLKIQPAELGDSAMYLCASRLEGLADNEQFFGPGTRLTVL.

The table lists this clonotype with many counts. V is TRBV6-5 and J is TRBJ1-1; D is undetermined. Germline CDR1 reads MNHEY; CDR2 reads SVGAGI. The CDR3 contains 16 residues. V lost 2 bases, J lost 1 base, and 14 bases lay in between. The CDR3 spells CASSYTYTRRNTEAFF. For the CDR3, the DNA is TGTGCCAGCAGTTACACCTACACGAGAAGGAACACTGAAGCTTTCTTT.

The CDR3 protein is CAIKPTGGLNYGYTF. As DNA, the CDR3 is TGTGCCATCAAACCAACAGGGGGCTTAAACTATGGCTACACCTTC. This rearrangement joins TRBV10-3 to TRBJ1-2; 9 bases agree with TRBD1. The CDR3 consists of 15 residues. Germline V gene lookup returns CDR1 ENHRY and CDR2 SYGVKD. Trimming at V came to 7 bases and at J to 2 bases, leaving 8 bases not matched to a gene.

The J gene is TRBJ2-3, the V gene TRBV25-1; D not certain. This CDR3 is 15 amino acids long. V dropped 5 bases and J dropped 5 bases, with 17 bases sitting between them. Germline V gene lookup returns CDR1 MGHDK and CDR2 SYGVNS. Written as DNA, the CDR3 is TGTGCCAGCAGTAAGTCGTGGGGTGCGGAAGATACGCAGTATTTT. Translation gives CASSKSWGAEDTQYF.